The entry that follows covers one T cell receptor (beta chain) sequence. Its antigen is unknown. TCR alpha and TCR beta cDNA libraries carrying sample barcodes and UMIs came from 5'RACE with constant-segment primers. TCRdb fed the 5' RACE reads into MiXCR, producing one record per CDR3 protein. The sample shows some 320,000 distinct CDR3 sequences, 15% to 20% of them seen only once. The data originate from a study of T-cell memory formation after mild COVID-19. Whole-study findings and limits: Detection of some responders pre-infection suggested pre-existing cross-reactive memory T cells participated. The study found contracting CD4+ clones mainly in CM and EM and contracting CD8+ clones in EMRA.

Trimming cost V 4 bases and J 8 bases, with 15 bases left between them. Germline V lookup: CDR1 SQVTM, CDR2 ANQGSEA. This CDR3 has 13 residues. This sequence was found in a man aged 18 to 29 who had mild COVID-19 (a few samples of this study predate the infection). Cell type and time point are not known. V and J are TRBV29-1 and TRBJ2-1; D call uncertain. Sequenced sample: PBMCs or a T cell subset sorted from them (not recorded which). The CDR3 DNA follows: TGCAGCGTTGTTAGGGCTCTAGGCTATGAGCAGTTCTTC. Translating gives CSVVRALGYEQFF.